These 25 T cell receptor beta chains came from one sample sequenced in a study of cytomegalovirus exposure and HLA in healthy donors. Here immunoSEQ multiplex PCR was the method, and the copy in TCRdb shows in-frame clones only, minus some. The table lists tens of thousands of clones, 80% to 95% of them singletons. The sample was PBMCs. Receptors were obtained from a man younger than 35 in good health and CMV-seronegative.

This clone was recorded only once. The chain recombines TRBV12-5 with TRBJ2-1; 8 bases align to TRBD1. The V segment lost 5 bases and the J segment 6 bases; nucleotides outside the gene matches: 9. CDR1 LGHNT and CDR2 FRNRAP come from the germline V gene. CDR3 length equals 15 residues. CDR3 nucleotide sequence: TGTGCTAGTGGTCTCTCCGGGACAGGAGTCAATGAGCAGTTCTTC. Encoded protein: CASGLSGTGVNEQFF.

V is TRBV28 and J is TRBJ1-5; possibly TRBD1 for D (6 bases). Trimming took off 3 bases at V and 4 bases at J, with 19 bases between the two ends. CDR1 MDHEN and CDR2 SYDVKM come from the germline V gene. CDR3 length: 17 amino acids. CDR3 nucleotides: TGTGCCAGCAGTTTGGTCCTCCACAGGGAAGGGAATCAGCCCCAGCATTTT. Protein product: CASSLVLHREGNQPQHF.

DNA for the CDR3: TGTGCCAGCAGCTTGGCTAGCGTTAGCACAGATACGCAGTATTTT. As protein: CASSLASVSTDTQYF. The chain combines TRBV7-9 with TRBJ2-3; tentative D call: TRBD2 (6 bases). V shed 3 bases and J shed 0 bases, with 10 bases lying between them. CDR1 SEHNR and CDR2 FQNEAQ come from the germline V gene (reference sequence). The CDR3 extends over 15 amino acids. The full variable domain, rest sourced from reference TRBV7-9 and TRBJ2-3, is DTGVSQNPRHKITKRGQNVTFRCDPISEHNRLYWYRQTLGQGPEFLTYFQNEAQLEKSRLLSDRFSAERPKGSFSTLEIQRTEQGDSAMYLCASSLASVSTDTQYFGPGTRLTVL.

V and J are TRBV5-1 and TRBJ2-3, with 9 bases identical to TRBD2. The V gene's germline CDR1 is SGHRS and CDR2 YFSETQ. CDR3 length: 17 amino acids. The junction had 8 bases not matched to a gene; V was cut back by 0 bases and J by 3 bases. The chain's CDR3 is CASSLAMVGLATDTQYF. CDR3 DNA: TGCGCCAGCAGCTTGGCCATGGTAGGACTAGCGACAGATACGCAGTATTTT.

This clone is a singleton in its sample. The chain links TRBV20-1 to TRBJ2-5; D gene uncertain. Germline V lookup: CDR1 DFQATT, CDR2 SNEGSKA (reference sequence). V was trimmed by 3 bases and J by 1 base, leaving 3 bases between them. This CDR3 contains 11 residues. Here the CDR3 reads CSASLQETQYF. The CDR3 DNA follows: TGCAGTGCTAGTCTCCAAGAGACCCAGTACTTC.

The chain is built from TRBV6-1 and TRBJ2-3; 7 nucleotides match TRBD2. This CDR3 contains 15 residues. Germline V lookup: CDR1 MNHNS, CDR2 SASEGT. V gave up 4 bases and J gave up 0 bases; unmatched junction bases: 4. The CDR3: CASSARTRSTDTQYF. The CDR3 DNA sequence: TGTGCCAGCAGTGCACGGACTAGAAGCACAGATACGCAGTATTTT.

This clone was recorded only once. The chain joins TRBV9 to TRBJ2-5; D perhaps matches TRBD1 (6 bases). CDR1 and CDR2 from the germline V gene are SGDLS and YYNGEE. With 0 bases removed from V and 4 bases from J, the gap between germline ends came to 13 bases. This CDR3 spans 15 amino acids. In DNA, the CDR3 is TGTGCCAGCAGCGTAGGGACAGTCTTTGGAGAGACCCAGTACTTC. Protein sequence: CASSVGTVFGETQYF.

The V and J genes are TRBV9 and TRBJ2-3; 10 bases agree with TRBD2. CDR3 size: 15 residues. Per germline, CDR1 SGDLS and CDR2 YYNGEE. Trimming took 3 bases from V and 2 from J; bases not matched to a gene: 3. This CDR3 is CASSASGRDTDTQYF. The CDR3 nucleotides are TGTGCCAGCAGCGCAAGCGGGAGGGACACAGATACGCAGTATTTT. Based on the CDR3 plus reference TRBV9 and TRBJ2-3, the full variable domain is DSGVTQTPKHLITATGQRVTLRCSPRSGDLSVYWYQQSLDQGLQFLIQYYNGEERAKGNILERFSAQQFPDLHSELNLSSLELGDSALYFCASSASGRDTDTQYFGPGTRLTVL.

The V gene is TRBV4-1, the J gene TRBJ1-1; D gene unclear. The germline gives CDR1 MGHRA, CDR2 YSYEKL. V lost 0 bases and J lost 1, with 15 bases in between. This CDR3 contains 17 residues. The CDR3 nucleotides read TGCGCCAGCAGCCAAGATCCCCCGGGGAAGGGGAACACTGAAGCTTTCTTT. The encoded protein is CASSQDPPGKGNTEAFF.

The J gene is TRBJ1-2, the V gene TRBV5-6; 7 nucleotides line up with TRBD1. Germline loops: CDR1 SGHDT, CDR2 YYEEEE. The CDR3 runs to 13 residues. With 0 bases clipped from V and 8 bases from J, the junction kept 4 bases outside the gene matches. CDR3 in amino acids: CASSLGRGMGYTF. For the CDR3, the DNA is TGTGCCAGCAGCTTGGGCAGGGGGATGGGCTACACCTTC.

This chain connects TRBV7-9 to TRBJ2-7; tentative D call: TRBD1 (5 bases). The CDR3 has 15 amino acids. V shed 5 bases and J shed 0 bases, with 14 bases lying between them. Germline V gene sequence: CDR1 SEHNR, CDR2 FQNEAQ (reference sequence). The CDR3 protein is CASSAMGQVSYEQYF. The CDR3 DNA reads as TGTGCCAGCAGCGCTATGGGGCAGGTCTCCTACGAGCAGTACTTC.

The chain couples TRBV6-1 to TRBJ2-1, with 10 positions matching TRBD2. This CDR3 is built from 16 residues. Unmatched junction bases numbered 7, after V lost 3 bases and J lost 5 bases. Germline loops: CDR1 MNHNS, CDR2 SASEGT. In DNA form, the CDR3 reads TGTGCCAGCAGTGAGCTTAGCGGGAGGTTTAACAATGAGCAGTTCTTC. Protein product: CASSELSGRFNNEQFF.

V gene TRBV6-5 combines with J gene TRBJ2-1; possibly TRBD2 for D (6 bases). Germline values: CDR1 MNHEY, CDR2 SVGAGI. Trimming cost V 4 bases and J 6 bases, with 16 bases left between them. This CDR3 region has 15 residues. As DNA, the CDR3 is TGTGCCAGCAGTTGCTGCATGGGACTCCCCAATGAGCAGTTCTTC. Its translation: CASSCCMGLPNEQFF.

The V call is TRBV28, the J call TRBJ1-2, with TRBD1 matching 8 bases. V was clipped by 6 bases and J by 4 bases; unmatched bases: 13. The CDR3 consists of 16 residues. Germline V lookup: CDR1 MDHEN, CDR2 SYDVKM. In DNA, the CDR3 is TGTGCCAGCAGCTCAAACGGACAGGGAAGGAGCTATGGCTACACCTTC. Amino acids: CASSSNGQGRSYGYTF.

The table lists this clone with a count of one. The rearrangement links TRBV7-9 to TRBJ2-7; D possibly corresponds to TRBD2 (7 bases). The germline V gene has CDR1 SEHNR and CDR2 FQNEAQ (reference sequence). The CDR3 contains 14 residues. V lost 5 bases and J lost 3, with 14 bases in between. The CDR3 bases are TGTGCCAGCAGCCCCCGAGGGGGGGGCTACGAGCAGTACTTC. Its translation is CASSPRGGGYEQYF.

This chain connects TRBV7-9 to TRBJ2-7, with D possibly matching TRBD2 (5 bases). V shed 2 bases and J shed 6 bases, with 11 bases lying between them. Germline V gives CDR1 SEHNR, CDR2 FQNEAQ (reference sequence). This CDR3 comprises 13 residues. In DNA form, the CDR3 reads TGTGCCAGCAGCTTAACGTCTAGCCGCGAGCAGTACTTC. Its protein product is CASSLTSSREQYF.

This clone was picked up a small number of times. The chain employs TRBV18 and TRBJ2-7; 8 positions agree with TRBD1. With 3 bases clipped from V and 7 bases from J, the junction kept 8 bases outside the gene matches. This CDR3 comprises 14 residues. Per the germline V gene, CDR1 is KGHSH and CDR2 is LQKENI. The DNA for the CDR3 is TGTGCCAGCTCACCCGGGACAGGTCGGGGGGAGCAGTACTTC. It encodes CASSPGTGRGEQYF.

This sequence joins TRBV2 and TRBJ2-7; maybe TRBD1 (6 bases). The CDR3 contains 14 residues. Per germline, CDR1 SNHLY and CDR2 FYNNEI. V shed 2 bases and J shed 4 bases, with 12 bases lying between them. CDR3 DNA: TGTGCCAGCAGTGAACCGGACAGAAGGTACGAGCAGTACTTC. Protein product: CASSEPDRRYEQYF.

Only one count was recorded for this clone. The chain recombines TRBV15 with TRBJ2-5; 8 bases map to TRBD1. CDR1 and CDR2 (germline): LNHNV, YYDKDF (reference sequence). Trimming removed 3 bases from V and 4 bases from J; junction bases left unmatched: 4. The CDR3 totals 14 residues. The CDR3 DNA reads as TGTGCCACCAGCAGGACAGGGGAAGGAGAGACCCAGTACTTC. Translation: CATSRTGEGETQYF.

The chain joins TRBV23-1 to TRBJ2-5; D might be TRBD2 (5 bases). TRBV23-1 is an open reading frame whose function is uncertain. V was cut by 11 bases and J by 5 bases, with 18 bases left in between. The CDR3 sequence is 13 residues long. This CDR3 reads CAVEGTREETQYF. The CDR3 DNA reads as TGCGCCGTGGAAGGCACAAGGGAGGAGACCCAGTACTTC.

This clone was seen a single time. CDR3 DNA: TGTGCCAGCACCCGGGACAGGGACACCGGGGAGCTGTTTTTT. This gives the protein CASTRDRDTGELFF. V and J are TRBV11-3 and TRBJ2-2, with 9 positions matching TRBD1. V shed 7 bases and J 3 bases; nucleotides not matched to a gene: 3. CDR3 length: 14 residues. Germline V lookup: CDR1 SGHNT, CDR2 YENEEA.

The chain employs TRBV2 and TRBJ2-3, with 9 bases aligning to TRBD2. Germline V gene lookup returns CDR1 SNHLY and CDR2 FYNNEI. The CDR3 sequence is 14 residues long. The ends lost 6 bases at V and 2 bases at J; junction bases unmatched: 3. This chain's CDR3 is CASSRLAATDTQYF. CDR3 DNA: TGTGCCAGCAGCAGACTAGCGGCCACAGATACGCAGTATTTT.

V gene TRBV10-2 combines with J gene TRBJ2-7, with unresolved D. CDR3 length: 11 amino acids. V lost 6 bases, J lost 1 base, and 4 bases lay in between. CDR1 and CDR2 from the germline V gene are WSHSY and SAAADI. In nucleotides, the CDR3 is TGCGCCAGCAGGAGTTCCTACGAGCAGTACTTC. Translated: CASRSSYEQYF.

The chain has TRBV28 and TRBJ1-2; TRBD1 matches 10 bases. CDR1 and CDR2 from the germline V gene are MDHEN and SYDVKM. The CDR3 totals 14 residues. V was clipped by 5 bases and J by 7 bases; unmatched bases: 7. The CDR3 DNA reads as TGTGCCAGCAGTAGGGGCGGGACAGGGGCTGGCTACACCTTC. It encodes CASSRGGTGAGYTF.

The chain couples TRBV12-5 to TRBJ2-5; 8 nucleotides match TRBD1. The CDR3 spans 19 residues. V lost 7 bases and J lost 2; bases outside the gene matches: 21. Germline loops: CDR1 LGHNT, CDR2 FRNRAP. The CDR3 DNA is TGTGCTAGTGCCCCTTCCCCGGGACAGACAGGGGCGAGGCAAGAGACCCAGTACTTC. It translates to CASAPSPGQTGARQETQYF.